This T cell receptor (beta chain) was retrieved from a study of HIV-infected patients and healthy controls. In its sample, this clonotype was seen many times. Whole blood was used without fractionation, so all unsorted peripheral T cells were included. Germline assignment: CDR1 SGDLS and CDR2 YYNGEE. V lost 3 bases, J lost 8 bases, and 20 bases lay in between. The CDR3 loop spans 15 amino acids. Alpha and beta constant-region primers primed reverse transcription of around 500 ng RNA. Using multiplexing indices, alpha and beta chain libraries were generated apart by chain-specific third strand synthesis. MiXCR was run by TCRdb on the 5' RACE reads, yielding one entry per CDR3 protein. The data show some 13,000 distinct CDR3 sequences, 9.9% seen once.

Specimen: blood. The clonotype was recovered from an adult in good health. The gene calls are TRBV9 and TRBJ1-2, with D unresolved. The CDR3 loop is CASSGEGSGSRGYTF. The CDR3 bases are TGTGCCAGCAGCGGGGAGGGATCGGGGAGTAGAGGCTACACCTTC. The variable domain in full, with the rest retrieved from reference TRBV9 and TRBJ1-2, is DSGVTQTPKHLITATGQRVTLRCSPRSGDLSVYWYQQSLDQGLQFLIQYYNGEERAKGNILERFSAQQFPDLHSELNLSSLELGDSALYFCASSGEGSGSRGYTFGSGTRLTVV.